These 2 T cell receptor beta chains came from one sample sequenced in a study of long-term antiretroviral therapy in people with HIV. At survey level, the immunoSEQ assay was run in its v3.0 version. Profiling relied on immunoSEQ multiplex PCR, and the TCRdb table lists in-frame clones only, not all of them. The sample consists of some 20,000 clones, about 81% of them appearing once. Sequenced material: unsorted PBMCs, taken 0.9 years after starting antiretroviral therapy. These receptors were taken from a man aged 18 to 35 with HIV.

The rearrangement links TRBV11-2 to TRBJ2-2; 10 nucleotides agree with TRBD1. The germline V gene has CDR1 SGHAT and CDR2 FQNNGV. V was pared by 1 base and J by 7 bases, with 6 bases of the junction left unmatched. This CDR3 spans 16 amino acids. The CDR3 reads CASSLGQGAVDGELFF. The CDR3 DNA sequence: TGTGCCAGCAGCTTAGGACAGGGGGCGGTCGACGGGGAGCTGTTTTTT.

The genes are TRBV28 and TRBJ2-6; D is perhaps TRBD2 (5 bases). This CDR3 is 16 amino acids long. Germline values: CDR1 MDHEN, CDR2 SYDVKM. V lost 4 bases and J lost 0, with 10 bases in between. CDR3 loop: CASSSGGPSGANVLTF. Here the CDR3 DNA reads TGTGCCAGCAGTTCGGGCGGGCCCTCTGGGGCCAACGTCCTGACTTTC.